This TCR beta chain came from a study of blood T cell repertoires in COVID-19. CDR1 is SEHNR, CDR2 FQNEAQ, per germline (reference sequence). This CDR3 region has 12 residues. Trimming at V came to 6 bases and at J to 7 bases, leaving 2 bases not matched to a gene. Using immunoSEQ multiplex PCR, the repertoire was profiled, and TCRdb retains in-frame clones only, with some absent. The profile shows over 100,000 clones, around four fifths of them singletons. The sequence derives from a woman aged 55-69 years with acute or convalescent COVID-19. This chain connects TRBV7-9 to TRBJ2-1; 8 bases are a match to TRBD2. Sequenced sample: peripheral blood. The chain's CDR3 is CASSSGGNEQFF. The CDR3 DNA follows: TGTGCCAGCAGTTCGGGGGGGAATGAGCAGTTCTTC.